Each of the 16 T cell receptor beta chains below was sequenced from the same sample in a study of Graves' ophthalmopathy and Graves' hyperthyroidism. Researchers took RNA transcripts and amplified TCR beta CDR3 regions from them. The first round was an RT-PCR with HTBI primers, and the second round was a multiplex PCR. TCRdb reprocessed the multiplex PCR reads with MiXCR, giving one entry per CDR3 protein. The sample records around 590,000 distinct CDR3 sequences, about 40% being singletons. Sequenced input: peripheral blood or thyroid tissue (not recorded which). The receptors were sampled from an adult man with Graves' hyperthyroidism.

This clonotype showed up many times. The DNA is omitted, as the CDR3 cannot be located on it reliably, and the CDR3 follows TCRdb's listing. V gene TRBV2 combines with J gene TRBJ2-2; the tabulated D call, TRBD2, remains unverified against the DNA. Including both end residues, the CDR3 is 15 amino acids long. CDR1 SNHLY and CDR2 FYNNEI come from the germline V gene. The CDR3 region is CASSGAERRAGELFF.

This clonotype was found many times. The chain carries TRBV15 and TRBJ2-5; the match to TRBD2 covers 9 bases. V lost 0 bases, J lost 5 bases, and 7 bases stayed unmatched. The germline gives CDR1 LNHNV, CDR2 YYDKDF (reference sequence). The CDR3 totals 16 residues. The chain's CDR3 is CATSRDPPTSGETQYF. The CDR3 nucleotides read TGTGCCACCAGCAGAGATCCCCCGACTAGCGGTGAGACCCAGTACTTC.

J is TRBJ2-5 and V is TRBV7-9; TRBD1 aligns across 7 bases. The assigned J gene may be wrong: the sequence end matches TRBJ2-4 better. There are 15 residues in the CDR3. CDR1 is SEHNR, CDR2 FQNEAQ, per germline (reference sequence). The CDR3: CASSLTGLAKNIQYF. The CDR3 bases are TGTGCCAGCAGCTTGACAGGGCTAGCCAAAAACATTCAGTACTTC.

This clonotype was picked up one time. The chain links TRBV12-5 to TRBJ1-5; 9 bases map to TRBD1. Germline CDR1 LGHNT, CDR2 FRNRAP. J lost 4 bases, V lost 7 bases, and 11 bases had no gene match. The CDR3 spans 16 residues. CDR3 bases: TGTGCTAGTGCCTCTACCGGGACAGGGAGGAATCAGCCCCAGCATTTT. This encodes CASASTGTGRNQPQHF.

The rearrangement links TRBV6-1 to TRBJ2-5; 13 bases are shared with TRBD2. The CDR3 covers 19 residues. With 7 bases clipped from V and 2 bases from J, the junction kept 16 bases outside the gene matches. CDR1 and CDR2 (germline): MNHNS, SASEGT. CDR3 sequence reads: CASMRQGRGTSGIQETQYF. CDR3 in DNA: TGTGCCAGCATGAGACAGGGCCGTGGGACTAGCGGGATTCAAGAGACCCAGTACTTC.

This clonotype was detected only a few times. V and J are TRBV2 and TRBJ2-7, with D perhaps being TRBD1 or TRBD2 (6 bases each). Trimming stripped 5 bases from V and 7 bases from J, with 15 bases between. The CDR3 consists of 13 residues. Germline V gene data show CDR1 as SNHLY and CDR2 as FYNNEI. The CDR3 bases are TGTGCCAGCAGTACCGGGGGCGGATGGGAGCAGTACTTC. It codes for CASSTGGGWEQYF.

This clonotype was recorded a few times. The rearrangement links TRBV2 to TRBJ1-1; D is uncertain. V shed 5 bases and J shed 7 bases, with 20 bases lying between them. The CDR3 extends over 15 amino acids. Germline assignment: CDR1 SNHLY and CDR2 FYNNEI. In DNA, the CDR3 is TGTGCCAGCAGTCCGACGGCGGGTAGTCAGAATGAAGCTTTCTTT. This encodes CASSPTAGSQNEAFF.

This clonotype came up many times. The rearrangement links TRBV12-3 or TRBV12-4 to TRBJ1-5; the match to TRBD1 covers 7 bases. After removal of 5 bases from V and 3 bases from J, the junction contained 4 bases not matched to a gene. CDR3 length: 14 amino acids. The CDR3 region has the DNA TGTGCCAGCAGTCCAGGACAGGTCAATCAGCCCCAGCATTTT. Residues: CASSPGQVNQPQHF.

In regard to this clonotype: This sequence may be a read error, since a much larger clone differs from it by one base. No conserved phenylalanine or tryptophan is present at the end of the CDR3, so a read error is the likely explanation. The CDR3 protein is CASSPSAALHYEQYS. CDR3 DNA: TGCGCCAGCAGCCCCTCCGCAGCGCTCCACTACGAGCAGTACTCC. This chain connects TRBV7-2 to TRBJ2-7; no clear D gene. This CDR3 is 15 amino acids long. Germline assignment: CDR1 SGHTA and CDR2 FQGNSA.

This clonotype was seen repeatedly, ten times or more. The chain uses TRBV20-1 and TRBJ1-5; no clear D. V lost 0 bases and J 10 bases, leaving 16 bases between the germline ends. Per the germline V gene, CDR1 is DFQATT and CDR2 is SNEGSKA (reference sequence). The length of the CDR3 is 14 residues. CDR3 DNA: TGCAGTGCTAGAGATCCTCGGGGAGGTAGTCCCCAGCATTTT. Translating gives CSARDPRGGSPQHF.

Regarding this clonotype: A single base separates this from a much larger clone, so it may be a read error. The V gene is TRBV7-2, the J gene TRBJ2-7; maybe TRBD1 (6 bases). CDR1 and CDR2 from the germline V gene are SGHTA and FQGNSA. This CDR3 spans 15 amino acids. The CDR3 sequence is CASSLSGTPTCEQYF. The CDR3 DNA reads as TGCGCCAGCAGCCTATCCGGGACACCCACCTGCGAGCAGTACTTC.

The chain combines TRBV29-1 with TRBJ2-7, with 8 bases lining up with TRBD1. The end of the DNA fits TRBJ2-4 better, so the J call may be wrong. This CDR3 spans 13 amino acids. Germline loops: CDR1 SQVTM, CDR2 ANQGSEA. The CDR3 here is CSVAGQGANIQYF. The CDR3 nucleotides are TGCAGCGTTGCAGGGCAGGGGGCAAACATTCAGTACTTC.

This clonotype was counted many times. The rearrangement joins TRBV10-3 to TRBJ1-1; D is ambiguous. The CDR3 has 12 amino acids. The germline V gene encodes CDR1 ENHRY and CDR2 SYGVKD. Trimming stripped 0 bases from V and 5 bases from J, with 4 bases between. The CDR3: CAISESGTEAFF. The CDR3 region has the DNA TGTGCCATCAGTGAGTCCGGGACTGAAGCTTTCTTT.

CDR3 DNA sequence: TGTGCCAGCAGCTTAGCCGGAAGCACAGATACGCAGTATTTT. Its translation is CASSLAGSTDTQYF. This rearrangement joins TRBV7-2 to TRBJ2-3, with D uncertain. Trimming took 0 bases from V and 0 from J, leaving 4 bases between them. Germline V lookup: CDR1 SGHTA, CDR2 FQGNSA. The CDR3 runs 14 residues. The full variable domain, in which reference TRBV7-2 and TRBJ2-3 provide the parts outside the CDR3, is GAGVSQSPSNKVTEKGKDVELRCDPISGHTALYWYRQSLGQGLEFLIYFQGNSAPDKSGLPSDRFSAERTGGSVSTLTIQRTQQEDSAVYLCASSLAGSTDTQYFGPGTRLTVL.

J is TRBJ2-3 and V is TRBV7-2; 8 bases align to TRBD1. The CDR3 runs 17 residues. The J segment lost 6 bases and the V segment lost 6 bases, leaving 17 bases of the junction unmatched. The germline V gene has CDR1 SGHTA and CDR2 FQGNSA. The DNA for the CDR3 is TGTGCCAGCAGGACGGTCCCAAGCAGGGGGCGGGTGGATACGCAGTATTTT. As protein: CASRTVPSRGRVDTQYF.

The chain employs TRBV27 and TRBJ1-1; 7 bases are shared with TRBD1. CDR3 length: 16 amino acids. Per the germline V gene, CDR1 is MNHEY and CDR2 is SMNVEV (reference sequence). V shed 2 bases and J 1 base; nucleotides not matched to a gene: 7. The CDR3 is CASSLRRDRKNTEAFF. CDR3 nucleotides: TGTGCCAGCAGTTTAAGACGGGACAGAAAGAACACTGAAGCTTTCTTT.